What follows are 15 T cell receptor beta chains derived from one specimen sequenced in a study of CD8 T cells in Susac syndrome. Random hexamers primed reverse transcription of roughly 0.5 to 1 ug RNA. Via MiXCR, TCRdb re-called the immunoSEQ multiplex PCR reads, giving one row per CDR3 protein. The sample consists of under 200,000 distinct CDR3 sequences, about 94% of them appearing once. Sequencing was carried out using CD4+ T cells from PBMCs. The receptor set was obtained from a human donor in good health.

This chain uses TRBV12-3 or TRBV12-4 with TRBJ1-2; D uncertain. V shed 2 bases and J shed 7 bases, with 11 bases lying between them. The CDR3 is 13 residues long. CDR3 in DNA: TGTGCCAGCAGTTTATCGGGAACGACTGGCTACACCTTC. Translated, it gives CASSLSGTTGYTF.

CDR3 sequence: CASRLPGQGNTGELFF. In DNA, the CDR3 is TGTGCCAGCAGATTGCCCGGACAGGGTAACACCGGGGAGCTGTTTTTT. The chain is built from TRBV12-3 or TRBV12-4 and TRBJ2-2; TRBD1 agrees at 8 bases. Trimming removed 6 bases from V and 2 bases from J; junction bases left unmatched: 8. The CDR3 covers 16 residues.

The CDR3 sequence is CASSWGQGETQYF. CDR3 DNA: TGTGCCAGCAGTTGGGGACAGGGCGAAACCCAGTACTTC. This sequence joins TRBV12-3 or TRBV12-4 and TRBJ2-5, with 9 bases that match TRBD1. The junction had 5 bases not matched to a gene; V was cut back by 4 bases and J by 8 bases. The CDR3 spans 13 residues.

The rearrangement links TRBV6-5 to TRBJ1-5; no reliable D call. This CDR3 comprises 14 residues. CDR1 and CDR2 (germline): MNHEY, SVGAGI. Trimming took off 4 bases at V and 3 bases at J, with 10 bases between the two ends. The CDR3 sequence: CASSLAGLNQPQHF. CDR3 DNA: TGTGCCAGCAGTTTGGCAGGACTCAATCAGCCCCAGCATTTT.

The CDR3 DNA follows: TGTGCCAGCAGCCGGGGGATTGCCACTGAAGCTTTCTTT. It codes for CASSRGIATEAFF. The chain links TRBV6-6 to TRBJ1-1; maybe TRBD1 (5 bases). The CDR3 covers 13 residues. The ends were cut back, 6 bases at V and 4 bases at J, with 12 bases in the middle. In germline, CDR1 is MNHNY, CDR2 SVGAGI (reference sequence).

The V call is TRBV29-1, the J call TRBJ1-6; D perhaps matches TRBD1 (5 bases). Per germline, CDR1 SQVTM and CDR2 ANQGSEA. V was shortened by 6 bases and J by 7 bases, with 13 bases between the two germline ends. CDR3 length: 13 amino acids. CDR3 protein: CSVGEKGNSPLHF. The CDR3, as DNA: TGCAGCGTGGGGGAAAAGGGGAATTCACCCCTCCACTTT. The whole variable domain, filled in from reference TRBV29-1 and TRBJ1-6, reads SAVISQKPSRDICQRGTSLTIQCQVDSQVTMMFWYRQQPGQSLTLIATANQGSEATYESGFVIDKFPISRPNLTFSTLTVSNMSPEDSSIYLCSVGEKGNSPLHFGNGTRLTVT.

The chain joins TRBV7-2 to TRBJ2-7; D gene ambiguous. Trimming pared 5 bases from V and 0 bases from J, leaving 11 bases between. CDR1 is SGHTA, CDR2 FQGNSA, per germline. There are 14 residues in the CDR3. In DNA, the CDR3 is TGTGCCAGCAGCCGGCAAAGGCCCTCCTACGAGCAGTACTTC. Protein sequence: CASSRQRPSYEQYF.

This sequence joins TRBV5-6 and TRBJ2-3; D might be TRBD1 or TRBD2, each matching 5 bases. This CDR3 comprises 15 residues. The germline gives CDR1 SGHDT, CDR2 YYEEEE. Trimming left V 4 bases short and J 2 bases short, with 14 bases between. In DNA, the CDR3 is TGTGCCAGCAGCCCGGGGCCCGGTTACACAGATACGCAGTATTTT. It is translated as CASSPGPGYTDTQYF.

The J gene is TRBJ1-2, the V gene TRBV13; D ambiguous. The CDR3 length is 11 residues. Trimming removed 5 bases at V and 4 bases at J, with 5 bases between. Germline V lookup: CDR1 PRHDT, CDR2 FYEKMQ (reference sequence). CDR3 nucleotides: TGTGCCAGCAGCGCGGTCTATGGCTACACCTTC. This gives the protein CASSAVYGYTF.

The rearrangement links TRBV7-2 to TRBJ1-1; 11 positions match TRBD1. The CDR3 extends over 16 amino acids. Germline V gene lookup returns CDR1 SGHTA and CDR2 FQGNSA. The ends lost 5 bases at V and 4 bases at J; junction bases unmatched: 9. CDR3 loop: CASSLVGQGGATEAFF. CDR3 DNA: TGTGCCAGCAGCCTCGTGGGACAGGGGGGGGCCACTGAAGCTTTCTTT.

The chain has TRBV28 and TRBJ1-2; no clear D. Germline CDR1 and CDR2: MDHEN and SYDVKM. Trimming removed 3 bases from V and 3 bases from J, with 14 bases in between. The CDR3 extends over 15 amino acids. CDR3 in DNA: TGTGCCAGCAGTTTGCAAACCAATGGGGACTATGGCTACACCTTC. Its translation is CASSLQTNGDYGYTF.

This clonotype was picked up one time. V is TRBV3-1 and J is TRBJ1-2, with 8 bases that match TRBD1. J was trimmed by 6 bases and V by 4 bases; bases with no gene match: 7. Germline lookup yields CDR1 LGHDT and CDR2 YNNKEL (reference sequence). CDR3 length: 14 amino acids. The chain's CDR3 is CASSRYGQGDGYTF. DNA for the CDR3: TGTGCCAGCAGCCGGTACGGACAGGGAGATGGCTACACCTTC. Together with reference TRBV3-1 and TRBJ1-2, the CDR3 gives the full variable domain: DTAVSQTPKYLVTQMGNDKSIKCEQNLGHDTMYWYKQDSKKFLKIMFSYNNKELIINETVPNRFSPKSPDKAHLNLHINSLELGDSAVYFCASSRYGQGDGYTFGSGTRLTVV.

This chain links TRBV6-5 with TRBJ2-7; perhaps TRBD1 as D (6 bases). The CDR3 extends over 13 amino acids. Per germline, CDR1 MNHEY and CDR2 SVGAGI. V lost 2 bases and J 4 bases, leaving 9 bases between the germline ends. DNA of the CDR3: TGTGCCAGCAGTTACCAGAGGGGGTACGAGCAGTACGTC. Translated: CASSYQRGYEQYV.

J is TRBJ2-3 and V is TRBV5-1; tentatively, D is TRBD2 (5 bases). This CDR3 has 13 amino acids. CDR1 and CDR2 from the germline V gene are SGHRS and YFSETQ. Trimming stripped 7 bases from V and 2 bases from J, with 11 bases between. CDR3 DNA sequence: TGCGCCAGCGCGACTCGGGACACAGATACGCAGTATTTT. The encoded protein is CASATRDTDTQYF. The entire variable domain, with the rest obtained from reference TRBV5-1 and TRBJ2-3, is as follows: KAGVTQTPRYLIKTRGQQVTLSCSPISGHRSVSWYQQTPGQGLQFLFEYFSETQRNKGNFPGRFSGRQFSNSRSEMNVSTLELGDSALYLCASATRDTDTQYFGPGTRLTVL.

The chain carries TRBV12-3 or TRBV12-4 and TRBJ1-4; D not resolved. The V end was cut by 5 bases, the J end by 4 bases, with 17 bases between. The CDR3 length is 16 residues. CDR3 DNA sequence: TGTGCCAGCAGTCACGTTGAACAGATACGTAATGAAAAACTGTTTTTT. It translates to CASSHVEQIRNEKLFF.